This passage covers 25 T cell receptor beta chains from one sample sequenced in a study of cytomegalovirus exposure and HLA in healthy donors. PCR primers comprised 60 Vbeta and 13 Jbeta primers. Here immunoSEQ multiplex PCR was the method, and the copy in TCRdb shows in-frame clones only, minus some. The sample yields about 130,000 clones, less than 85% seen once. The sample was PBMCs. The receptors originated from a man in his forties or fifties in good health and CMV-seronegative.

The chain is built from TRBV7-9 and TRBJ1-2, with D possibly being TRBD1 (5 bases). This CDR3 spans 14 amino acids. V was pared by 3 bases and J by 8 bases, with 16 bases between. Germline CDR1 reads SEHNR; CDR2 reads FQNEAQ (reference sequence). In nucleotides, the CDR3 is TGTGCCAGCAGCTTCAGGGAAGCAAGGGGCGGCTACACCTTC. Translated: CASSFREARGGYTF.

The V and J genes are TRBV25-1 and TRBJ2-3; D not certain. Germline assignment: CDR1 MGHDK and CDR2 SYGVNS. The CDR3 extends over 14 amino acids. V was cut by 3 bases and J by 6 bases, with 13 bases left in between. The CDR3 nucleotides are TGTGCCAGCAGTGATCCCGGGTCCTCGGATACGCAGTATTTT. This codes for CASSDPGSSDTQYF. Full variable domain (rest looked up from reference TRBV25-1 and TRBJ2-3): EADIYQTPRYLVIGTGKKITLECSQTMGHDKMYWYQQDPGMELHLIHYSYGVNSTEKGDLSSESTVSRIRTEHFPLTLESARPSHTSQYLCASSDPGSSDTQYFGPGTRLTVL.

The CDR3 nucleotides read TGTGCCAGCAGTCGGGATTCACCCCTCCACTTT. Translating gives CASSRDSPLHF. The V and J genes are TRBV16 and TRBJ1-6; the D is unclear. V lost 6 bases to trimming and J lost 8 bases, with 5 bases between them. The germline V gene has CDR1 KGHSY and CDR2 FQNENV. The CDR3 spans 11 residues.

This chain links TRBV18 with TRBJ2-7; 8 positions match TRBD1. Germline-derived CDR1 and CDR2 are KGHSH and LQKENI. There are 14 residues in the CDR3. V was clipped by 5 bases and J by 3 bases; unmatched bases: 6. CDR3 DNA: TGTGCCAGCTCAACCGGACAGGGAGGCTACGAGCAGTACTTC. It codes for CASSTGQGGYEQYF.

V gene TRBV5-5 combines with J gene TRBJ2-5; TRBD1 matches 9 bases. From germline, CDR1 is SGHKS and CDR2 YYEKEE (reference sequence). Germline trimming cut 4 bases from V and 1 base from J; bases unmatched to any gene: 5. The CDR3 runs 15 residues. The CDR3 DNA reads TGTGCCAGCAGCCCGAGGACAGGGGCCCAAGAGACCCAGTACTTC. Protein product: CASSPRTGAQETQYF.

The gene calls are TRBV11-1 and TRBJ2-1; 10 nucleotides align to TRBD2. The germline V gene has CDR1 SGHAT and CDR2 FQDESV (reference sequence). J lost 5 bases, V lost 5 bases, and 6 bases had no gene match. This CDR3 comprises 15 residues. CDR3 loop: CASSHRLAGDNEQFF. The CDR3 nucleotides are TGTGCCAGCAGCCACCGACTAGCGGGCGACAATGAGCAGTTCTTC.

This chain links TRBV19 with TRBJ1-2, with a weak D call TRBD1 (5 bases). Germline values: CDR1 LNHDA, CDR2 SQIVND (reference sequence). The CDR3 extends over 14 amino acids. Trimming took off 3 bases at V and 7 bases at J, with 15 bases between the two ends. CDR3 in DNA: TGTGCCAGTAGTATGGGTTCCAGGGAGGGTGGCTACACCTTC. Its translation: CASSMGSREGGYTF. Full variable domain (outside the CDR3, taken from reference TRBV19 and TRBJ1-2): DGGITQSPKYLFRKEGQNVTLSCEQNLNHDAMYWYRQDPGQGLRLIYYSQIVNDFQKGDIAEGYSVSREKKESFPLTVTSAQKNPTAFYLCASSMGSREGGYTFGSGTRLTVV.

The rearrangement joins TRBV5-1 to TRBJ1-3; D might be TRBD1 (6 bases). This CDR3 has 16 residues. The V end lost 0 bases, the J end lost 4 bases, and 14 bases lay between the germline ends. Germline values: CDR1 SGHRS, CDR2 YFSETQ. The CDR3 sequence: CASSLESGVEGNTIYF. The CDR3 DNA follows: TGCGCCAGCAGCTTGGAATCAGGGGTCGAAGGAAACACCATATATTTT.

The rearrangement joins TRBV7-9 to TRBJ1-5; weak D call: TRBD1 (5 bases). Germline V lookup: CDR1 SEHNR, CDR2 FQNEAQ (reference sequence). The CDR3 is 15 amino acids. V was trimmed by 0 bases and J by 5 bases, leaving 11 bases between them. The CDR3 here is CASSLASGLDQPQHF. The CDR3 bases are TGTGCCAGCAGCTTAGCTTCAGGGCTAGATCAGCCCCAGCATTTT.

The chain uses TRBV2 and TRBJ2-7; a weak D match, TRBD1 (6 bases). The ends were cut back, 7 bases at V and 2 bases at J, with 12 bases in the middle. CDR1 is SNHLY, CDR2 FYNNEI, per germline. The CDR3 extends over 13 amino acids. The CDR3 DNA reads TGTGCCAGCAAGGGGGAAACCCCCTACGAGCAGTACTTC. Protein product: CASKGETPYEQYF.

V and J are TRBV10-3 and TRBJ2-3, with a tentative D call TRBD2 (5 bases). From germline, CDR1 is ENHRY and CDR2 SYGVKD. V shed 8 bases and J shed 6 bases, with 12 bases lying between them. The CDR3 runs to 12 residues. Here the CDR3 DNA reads TGTGCCATCGGGCCAACTAGGGATACGCAGTATTTT. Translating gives CAIGPTRDTQYF.

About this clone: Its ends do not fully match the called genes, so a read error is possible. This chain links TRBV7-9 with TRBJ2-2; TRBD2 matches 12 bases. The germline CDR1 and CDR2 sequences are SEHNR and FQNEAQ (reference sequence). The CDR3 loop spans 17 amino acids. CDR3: CSSSQTSGGPNTGELFF. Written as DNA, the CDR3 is TGTTCCAGCAGCCAGACTAGCGGGGGTCCTAACACCGGGGAGCTGTTTTTT.

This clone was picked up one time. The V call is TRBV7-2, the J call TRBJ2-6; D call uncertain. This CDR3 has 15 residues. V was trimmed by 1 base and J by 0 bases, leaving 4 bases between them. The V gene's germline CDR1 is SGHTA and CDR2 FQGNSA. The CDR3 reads CASSLGVSGANVLTF. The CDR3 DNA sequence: TGTGCCAGCAGCTTAGGAGTCTCTGGGGCCAACGTCCTGACTTTC.

CDR3 DNA: TGTGCCAGCAGCTTGTGGCCGGGAGATACGCAGTATTTT. Translating it yields CASSLWPGDTQYF. V is TRBV5-6 and J is TRBJ2-3; D uncertain. Trimming pared 1 base from V and 5 bases from J, leaving 8 bases between. Germline assignment: CDR1 SGHDT and CDR2 YYEEEE. This CDR3 spans 13 amino acids.

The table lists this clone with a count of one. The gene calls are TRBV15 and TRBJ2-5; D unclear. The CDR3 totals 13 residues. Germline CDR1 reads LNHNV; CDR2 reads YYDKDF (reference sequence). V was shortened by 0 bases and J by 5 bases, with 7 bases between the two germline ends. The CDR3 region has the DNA TGTGCCACCAGCAGAGACCTTCGGGAGACCCAGTACTTC. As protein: CATSRDLRETQYF.

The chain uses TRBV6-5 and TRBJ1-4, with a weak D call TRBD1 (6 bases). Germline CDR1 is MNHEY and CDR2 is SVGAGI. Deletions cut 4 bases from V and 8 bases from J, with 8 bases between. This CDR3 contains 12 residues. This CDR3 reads CASSSQGEKLFF. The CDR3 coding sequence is TGTGCCAGCAGTTCACAGGGAGAAAAACTGTTTTTT.

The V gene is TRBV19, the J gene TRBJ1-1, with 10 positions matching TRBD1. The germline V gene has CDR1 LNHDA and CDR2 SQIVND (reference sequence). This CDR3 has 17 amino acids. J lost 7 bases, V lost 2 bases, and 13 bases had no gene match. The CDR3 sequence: CASSIKPRLTGGLEAFF. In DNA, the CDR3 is TGTGCCAGTAGTATAAAACCCCGTTTGACAGGGGGCCTTGAAGCTTTCTTT.

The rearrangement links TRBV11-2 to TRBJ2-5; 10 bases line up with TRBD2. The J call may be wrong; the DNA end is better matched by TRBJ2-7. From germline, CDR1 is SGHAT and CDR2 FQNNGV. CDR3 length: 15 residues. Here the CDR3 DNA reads TGTGCCAGCAGCCATGGACTAGCGGCACCCTACGAGCAGTACTTC. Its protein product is CASSHGLAAPYEQYF.

CDR3 in amino acids: CASSLAVVAGGRSPQETQYF. Written as DNA, the CDR3 is TGTGCCAGCAGCTTAGCGGTGGTGGCGGGGGGCCGATCCCCCCAAGAGACCCAGTACTTC. The chain has TRBV7-2 and TRBJ2-5; 8 nucleotides agree with TRBD2. V was pared by 0 bases and J by 1 base, with 16 bases of the junction left unmatched. Germline CDR1 and CDR2: SGHTA and FQGNSA. CDR3 size: 20 residues.

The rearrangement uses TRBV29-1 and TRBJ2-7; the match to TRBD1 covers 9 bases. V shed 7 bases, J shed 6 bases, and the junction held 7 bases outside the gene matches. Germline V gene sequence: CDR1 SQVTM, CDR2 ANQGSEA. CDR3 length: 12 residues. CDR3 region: CSALTTGGEQYF. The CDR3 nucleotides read TGCAGCGCACTTACGACAGGGGGCGAGCAGTACTTC.

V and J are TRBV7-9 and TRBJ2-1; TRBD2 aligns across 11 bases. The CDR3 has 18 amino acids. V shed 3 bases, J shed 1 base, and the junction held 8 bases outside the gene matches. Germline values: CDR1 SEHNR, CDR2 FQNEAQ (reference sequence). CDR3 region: CASSFPLSGGASYNEQFF. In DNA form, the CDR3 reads TGTGCCAGCAGCTTCCCCCTTAGCGGGGGGGCATCCTACAATGAGCAGTTCTTC.

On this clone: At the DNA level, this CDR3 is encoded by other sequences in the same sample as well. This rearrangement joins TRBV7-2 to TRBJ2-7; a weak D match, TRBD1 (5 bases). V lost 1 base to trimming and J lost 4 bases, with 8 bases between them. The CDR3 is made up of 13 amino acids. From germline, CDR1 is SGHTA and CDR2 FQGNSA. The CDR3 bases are TGTGCCAGCAGCTTAGGGGGCGGATACGAGCAGTACTTC. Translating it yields CASSLGGGYEQYF.

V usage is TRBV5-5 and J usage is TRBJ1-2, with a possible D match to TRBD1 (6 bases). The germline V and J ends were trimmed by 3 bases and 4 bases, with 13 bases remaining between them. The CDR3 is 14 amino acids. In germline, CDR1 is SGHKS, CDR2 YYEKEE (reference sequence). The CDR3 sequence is CASSWTVLSYGYTF. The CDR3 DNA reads TGTGCCAGCAGCTGGACAGTTTTGAGCTATGGCTACACCTTC.

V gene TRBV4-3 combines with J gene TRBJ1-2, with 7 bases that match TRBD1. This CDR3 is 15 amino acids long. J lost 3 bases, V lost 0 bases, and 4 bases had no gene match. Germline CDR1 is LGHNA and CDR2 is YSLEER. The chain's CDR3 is CASSQETGYDYGYTF. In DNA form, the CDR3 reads TGCGCCAGCAGCCAAGAGACAGGGTACGACTATGGCTACACCTTC.

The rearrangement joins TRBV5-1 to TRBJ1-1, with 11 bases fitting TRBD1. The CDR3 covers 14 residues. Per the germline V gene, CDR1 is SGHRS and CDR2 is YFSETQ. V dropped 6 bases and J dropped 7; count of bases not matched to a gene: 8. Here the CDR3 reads CASTTGQGVNEAFF. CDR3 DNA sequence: TGCGCCAGCACAACGGGACAGGGGGTTAATGAAGCTTTCTTT. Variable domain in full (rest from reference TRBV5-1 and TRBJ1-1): KAGVTQTPRYLIKTRGQQVTLSCSPISGHRSVSWYQQTPGQGLQFLFEYFSETQRNKGNFPGRFSGRQFSNSRSEMNVSTLELGDSALYLCASTTGQGVNEAFFGQGTRLTVV.